The 24 T cell receptor beta chains below all came from one sample that was sequenced in a study of T cell repertoires in cytomegalovirus infection. TCRdb re-analysed the reads in MiXCR, keeping a single row per CDR3 protein. The sample lists about a million distinct CDR3 sequences, 30% to 40% seen once, with 13% in the top ten. These receptors are not linked to any known antigen. The source material was cultured CD8+ T cells from PBMCs, sampled from culture after CMV antigen stimulation. The receptors here all came from a human donor in good health (CMV status not recorded). Some clones in this sample may be carry-over from other donors' samples.

The rearrangement uses TRBV7-9 and TRBJ1-1; 8 nucleotides align to TRBD1. The CDR3 runs to 14 residues. Germline V CDR1 and CDR2: SEHNR, FQNEAQ (reference sequence). V shed 5 bases and J 6 bases; nucleotides not matched to a gene: 8. CDR3 in DNA: TGTGCCAGCAGCCCGACAGGGGTGGTCTCTGAAGCTTTCTTT. Protein sequence: CASSPTGVVSEAFF.

With regard to this clonotype: One end of the junction varies from germline; a read error may be responsible. This chain uses TRBV9 with TRBJ2-5, with TRBD1 matching 7 bases. The CDR3 runs 15 residues. Germline V CDR1 and CDR2: SGDLS, YYNGEE. In DNA, the CDR3 is TGTGCCAACAGCTTAAGGGACAGAAATATCGAGACCCAGTACTTC. Its translation is CANSLRDRNIETQYF.

This clonotype was counted at least ten times. The V gene is TRBV6-1, the J gene TRBJ2-1, with TRBD1 matching over 8 bases. V was pared by 4 bases and J by 4 bases, with 6 bases of the junction left unmatched. Germline V CDR1 and CDR2: MNHNS, SASEGT. The CDR3 has 15 residues. The CDR3 sequence is CASSVDRGPYNEQFF. The CDR3, as DNA: TGTGCCAGCAGTGTAGACAGGGGCCCGTACAATGAGCAGTTCTTC.

The rearrangement links TRBV27 to TRBJ2-7; tentatively, D is TRBD1 or TRBD2 (5 bases each). Germline V gives CDR1 MNHEY, CDR2 SMNVEV (reference sequence). CDR3 length: 14 amino acids. V was clipped by 6 bases and J by 3 bases, with 15 bases between them. The CDR3 DNA reads TGTGCCAGCAGATCACAGGAGAGGGGCTACGAGCAGTACGTC. Translated: CASRSQERGYEQYV.

The V call is TRBV19, the J call TRBJ1-1; D unresolved. V was cut by 8 bases and J by 3 bases, with 4 bases left in between. Per the germline V gene, CDR1 is LNHDA and CDR2 is SQIVND (reference sequence). The CDR3 loop spans 10 amino acids. The chain's CDR3 is CASADTEAFF. The CDR3 nucleotides read TGTGCCAGTGCGGACACTGAAGCTTTCTTT.

This clonotype has more than one count but fewer than ten. The chain employs TRBV6-6 and TRBJ1-1; perhaps TRBD1 as D (6 bases). In germline, CDR1 is MNHNY, CDR2 SVGAGI (reference sequence). The V end lost 8 bases, the J end lost 3 bases, and 22 bases lay between the germline ends. There are 16 residues in the CDR3. The CDR3 DNA follows: TGTGCCAGCTACCCCCCGGGGGGCCAGCTTGACACTGAAGCTTTCTTT. Translation: CASYPPGGQLDTEAFF.

This chain links TRBV7-6 with TRBJ2-4; D is perhaps TRBD1 (6 bases). Germline V gene data show CDR1 as SGHVS and CDR2 as FNYEAQ. V was cut by 5 bases and J by 5 bases, with 13 bases left in between. CDR3 length: 14 amino acids. CDR3 in amino acids: CASSRTGSQNIQYF. CDR3 in DNA: TGTGCCAGCAGCCGTACAGGGAGCCAAAACATTCAGTACTTC.

CDR3 in amino acids: CASKRGTSNEKLFF. CDR3 nucleotide sequence: TGTGCCAGCAAACGGGGGACAAGCAATGAAAAACTGTTTTTT. The chain uses TRBV27 and TRBJ1-4; D may be TRBD1 (6 bases). Trimming took 7 bases from V and 5 from J, leaving 14 bases between them. Germline V CDR1 and CDR2: MNHEY, SMNVEV (reference sequence). This CDR3 region has 14 residues.

The chain links TRBV5-1 to TRBJ2-3, with 8 nucleotides matching TRBD2. The V segment lost 4 bases and the J segment 0 bases; nucleotides outside the gene matches: 10. There are 17 residues in the CDR3. The germline V gene has CDR1 SGHRS and CDR2 YFSETQ. The chain's CDR3 is CASSPKLAGISTDTQYF. In DNA form, the CDR3 reads TGCGCCAGCAGCCCGAAATTAGCGGGGATTAGCACAGATACGCAGTATTTT. The entire variable domain, with the rest obtained from reference TRBV5-1 and TRBJ2-3, is as follows: KAGVTQTPRYLIKTRGQQVTLSCSPISGHRSVSWYQQTPGQGLQFLFEYFSETQRNKGNFPGRFSGRQFSNSRSEMNVSTLELGDSALYLCASSPKLAGISTDTQYFGPGTRLTVL.

This clonotype was found a few times. The chain uses TRBV7-9 and TRBJ1-1; no clear D. This CDR3 spans 14 amino acids. From germline, CDR1 is SEHNR and CDR2 FQNEAQ (reference sequence). V was clipped by 3 bases and J by 5 bases, with 13 bases between them. CDR3 sequence: CASSFTKGLTEAFF. In nucleotides, the CDR3 is TGTGCCAGCAGCTTCACGAAGGGCCTAACTGAAGCTTTCTTT. The variable domain in full, completed from reference TRBV7-9 and TRBJ1-1, reads DTGVSQNPRHKITKRGQNVTFRCDPISEHNRLYWYRQTLGQGPEFLTYFQNEAQLEKSRLLSDRFSAERPKGSFSTLEIQRTEQGDSAMYLCASSFTKGLTEAFFGQGTRLTVV.

In this sample, this clonotype turned up a few times. The chain carries TRBV2 and TRBJ2-1; no clear D gene. The CDR3 loop spans 11 amino acids. V was shortened by 10 bases and J by 3 bases, with 7 bases between the two germline ends. Germline loops: CDR1 SNHLY, CDR2 FYNNEI. The CDR3 region is CATVDYNEQFF. CDR3 in DNA: TGTGCCACCGTAGACTACAATGAGCAGTTCTTC.

The chain carries TRBV7-9 and TRBJ1-6; 7 bases align to TRBD1. CDR3 size: 14 residues. V trimming: 5 bases; J trimming: 6 bases; junction bases outside the gene matches: 4. CDR1 is SEHNR and CDR2 is FQNEAQ in the germline V gene (reference sequence). The CDR3 region has the DNA TGTGCCAGCAGCCAGACAGGGCTTAATTCACCCCTCCACTTT. It specifies CASSQTGLNSPLHF.

This clonotype turned up a few times. V usage is TRBV6-5 and J usage is TRBJ1-1; 7 nucleotides align to TRBD1. The CDR3 loop spans 16 amino acids. CDR1 MNHEY and CDR2 SVGAGI come from the germline V gene. The J segment lost 3 bases and the V segment lost 2 bases, leaving 9 bases of the junction unmatched. CDR3 protein: CASSYPRQGGDTEAFF. The CDR3 DNA is TGTGCCAGCAGTTACCCGCGACAGGGTGGGGACACTGAAGCTTTCTTT.

The rearrangement uses TRBV5-4 and TRBJ2-3; the match to TRBD2 covers 11 bases. This CDR3 comprises 15 residues. Per germline, CDR1 SGHNT and CDR2 YYREEE (reference sequence). With V trimmed by 4 bases and J by 4 bases, 5 bases remained unmatched. CDR3 sequence reads: CASSGSGGAADTQYF. The DNA for the CDR3 is TGTGCCAGCAGCGGTAGCGGGGGGGCTGCAGATACGCAGTATTTT.

This chain joins TRBV7-6 and TRBJ1-3; 9 positions agree with TRBD1. The CDR3 runs to 17 residues. V shed 2 bases, J shed 5 bases, and the junction held 10 bases outside the gene matches. The V gene's germline CDR1 is SGHVS and CDR2 FNYEAQ. This CDR3 reads CASSLIWGTGQRNTIYF. DNA of the CDR3: TGTGCCAGCAGCTTAATCTGGGGGACAGGGCAAAGAAACACCATATATTTT. Variable domain in full (rest from reference TRBV7-6 and TRBJ1-3): GAGVSQSPRYKVTKRGQDVALRCDPISGHVSLYWYRQALGQGPEFLTYFNYEAQQDKSGLPNDRFSAERPEGSISTLTIQRTEQRDSAMYRCASSLIWGTGQRNTIYFGEGSWLTVV.

In this sample, this clonotype turned up many times. The chain carries TRBV6-6 and TRBJ2-3; D gene unclear. The V gene lost 5 bases and the J gene lost 0 bases, with 27 bases spanning the gap. The CDR3 is 20 residues long. Germline CDR1 and CDR2: MNHNY and SVGAGI (reference sequence). For the CDR3, the DNA is TGTGCCAGCAGTAAACCCGCAGGAACTCGAATTCGATCTAGCACAGATACGCAGTATTTT. Residues: CASSKPAGTRIRSSTDTQYF.

This sequence joins TRBV12-3 or TRBV12-4 and TRBJ2-7, with D possibly being TRBD1 (6 bases). This CDR3 has 13 residues. V was pared by 3 bases and J by 3 bases, with 9 bases between. CDR3 protein: CASSFGQYYEQYV. The CDR3 DNA reads as TGTGCCAGCAGTTTTGGACAGTACTACGAGCAGTACGTC.

The genes are TRBV11-3 and TRBJ2-1, with D perhaps assigned TRBD1 or TRBD2 (6 bases each). Germline-derived CDR1 and CDR2 are SGHNT and YENEEA. The V end lost 5 bases, the J end lost 7 bases, and 15 bases lay between the germline ends. This CDR3 comprises 14 residues. CDR3 DNA: TGTGCCAGCAGCCCGGCTGGGGGGCGGAATGAGCAGTTCTTC. It encodes CASSPAGGRNEQFF. The full variable domain, in which reference TRBV11-3 and TRBJ2-1 provide the parts outside the CDR3, is EAGVVQSPRYKIIEKKQPVAFWCNPISGHNTLYWYLQNLGQGPELLIRYENEEAVDDSQLPKDRFSAERLKGVDSTLKIQPAELGDSAVYLCASSPAGGRNEQFFGPGTRLTVL.

This clonotype was picked up a small number of times. The V call is TRBV4-3, the J call TRBJ1-2; TRBD1 aligns across 7 bases. V was clipped by 0 bases and J by 4 bases; unmatched bases: 8. CDR1 is LGHNA and CDR2 is YSLEER in the germline V gene. CDR3 length: 16 amino acids. CDR3 loop: CASSQDLEGAAYGYTF. The CDR3, as DNA: TGCGCCAGCAGCCAAGATCTAGAGGGGGCCGCCTATGGCTACACCTTC.

This clonotype was seen at least ten times. Here the CDR3 DNA reads TGTGCCACCAGTGATTCTGGGTTCTTGGGACAACTGTATCAGCCCCAGCATTTT. It is translated as CATSDSGFLGQLYQPQHF. J is TRBJ1-5 and V is TRBV24-1, with D tentatively TRBD1 (6 bases). The length of the CDR3 is 18 residues. V was cut by 2 bases and J by 5 bases, with 21 bases left in between. Germline V gene data show CDR1 as KGHDR and CDR2 as SFDVKD.

This clonotype appeared a few times. The chain recombines TRBV7-6 with TRBJ1-2; weak D call: TRBD1 (5 bases). Per germline, CDR1 SGHVS and CDR2 FNYEAQ. Between the trimmed V and J ends, which lost 5 bases and 7 bases, there was a span of 11 bases. The CDR3 sequence is 12 residues long. The CDR3 region is CASSTGTSGYTF. In nucleotides, the CDR3 is TGTGCCAGCAGCACCGGGACCTCTGGCTACACCTTC.

Ten or more counts support this clonotype. Written as DNA, the CDR3 is TGTGCCAGCAGCTTAGCCAAGGGGAGCAATCAGCCCCAGCATTTT. It yields the protein CASSLAKGSNQPQHF. The V and J genes are TRBV7-8 and TRBJ1-5, with a weak D call TRBD1 (5 bases). Trimming pared 0 bases from V and 1 base from J, leaving 7 bases between. This CDR3 has 15 amino acids. The germline V gene encodes CDR1 SGHVS and CDR2 FQNEAQ. Complete variable domain (other parts from reference TRBV7-8 and TRBJ1-5): GAGVSQSPRYKVAKRGQDVALRCDPISGHVSLFWYQQALGQGPEFLTYFQNEAQLDKSGLPSDRFFAERPEGSVSTLKIQRTQQEDSAVYLCASSLAKGSNQPQHFGDGTRLSIL.

The V and J genes are TRBV5-5 and TRBJ2-1; TRBD2 matches at 9 bases. There are 18 residues in the CDR3. V shed 1 base and J 3 bases; nucleotides not matched to a gene: 11. Germline assignment: CDR1 SGHKS and CDR2 YYEKEE (reference sequence). For the CDR3, the DNA is TGTGCCAGCAGCTTGAGGTTAGCGGGGGCCCCTATCTACAATGAGCAGTTCTTC. Protein: CASSLRLAGAPIYNEQFF.

The rearrangement joins TRBV13 to TRBJ1-1; no clear D. The CDR3 totals 15 residues. Germline values: CDR1 PRHDT, CDR2 FYEKMQ (reference sequence). V gave up 5 bases and J gave up 1 base, with 14 bases separating them. CDR3 coding DNA: TGTGCCAGCAGCCCCCGAGGGCCGAGGAACACTGAAGCTTTCTTT. Protein product: CASSPRGPRNTEAFF.